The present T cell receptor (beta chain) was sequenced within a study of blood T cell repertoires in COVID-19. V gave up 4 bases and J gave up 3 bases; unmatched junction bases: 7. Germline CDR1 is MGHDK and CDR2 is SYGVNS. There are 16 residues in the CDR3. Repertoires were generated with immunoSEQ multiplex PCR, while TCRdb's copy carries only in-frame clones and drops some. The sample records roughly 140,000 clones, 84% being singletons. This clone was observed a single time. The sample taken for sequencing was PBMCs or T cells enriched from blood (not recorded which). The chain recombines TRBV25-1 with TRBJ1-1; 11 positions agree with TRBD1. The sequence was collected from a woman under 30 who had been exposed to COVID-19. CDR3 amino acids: CASSVGTGGWDTEAFF. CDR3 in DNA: TGTGCCAGCAGTGTCGGGACAGGGGGTTGGGACACTGAAGCTTTCTTT.